This T cell receptor beta chain was documented in a study of response to subunit inactivated influenza vaccine. J was trimmed by 2 bases and V by 9 bases; bases with no gene match: 16. The CDR3 length is 19 residues. Germline V lookup: CDR1 MNHEY, CDR2 SVGEGT. The sample holds a few counts of this clonotype. TCRdb ran MiXCR on the RT-PCR reads and lists one entry per CDR3 protein. The table lists about 500,000 distinct CDR3 sequences, about 15% of them singletons. This TCR was sampled from a man in his fifties or sixties who received an inactivated influenza vaccine. The rearrangement uses TRBV6-2 or TRBV6-3 and TRBJ2-6; the match to TRBD1 covers 10 bases. The source material was CD4+ T cells sorted from PBMCs, sampled less than 30 months after vaccination. In nucleotides, the CDR3 is TGTGCCAGTTTTACCTTCGGACAGGGGGTAGATGCTGGGGCCAACGTCCTGACTTTC. The encoded protein is CASFTFGQGVDAGANVLTF.